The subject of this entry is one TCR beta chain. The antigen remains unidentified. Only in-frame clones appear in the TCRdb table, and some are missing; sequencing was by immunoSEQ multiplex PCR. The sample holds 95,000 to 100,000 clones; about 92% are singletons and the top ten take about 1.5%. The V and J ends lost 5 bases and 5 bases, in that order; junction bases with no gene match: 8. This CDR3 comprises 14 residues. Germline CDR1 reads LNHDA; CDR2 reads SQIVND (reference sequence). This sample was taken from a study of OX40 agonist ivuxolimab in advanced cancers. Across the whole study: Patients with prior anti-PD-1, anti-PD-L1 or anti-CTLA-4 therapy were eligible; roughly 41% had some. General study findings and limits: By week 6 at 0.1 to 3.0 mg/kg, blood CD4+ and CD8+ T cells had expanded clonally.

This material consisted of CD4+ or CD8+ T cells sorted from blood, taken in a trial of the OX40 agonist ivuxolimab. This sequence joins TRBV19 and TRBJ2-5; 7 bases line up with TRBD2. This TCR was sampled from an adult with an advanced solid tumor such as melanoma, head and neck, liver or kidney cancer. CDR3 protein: CASSPRGVSETQYF. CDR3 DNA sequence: TGTGCCAGTAGTCCTCGGGGGGTTTCGGAGACCCAGTACTTC.